Below, 11 T cell receptor beta chains from the same sample are listed, as sequenced in a study of cytomegalovirus exposure and HLA in healthy donors. PCR primers comprised 60 Vbeta and 13 Jbeta primers. The assay was immunoSEQ multiplex PCR, and TCRdb's table has in-frame clones only and misses some. The data show fewer than 80,000 clones, 79% seen once. Source material: PBMCs. These receptors came from a man aged 25 to 40 in good health and CMV-seronegative.

The CDR3 region has the DNA TGTGCCAGTAGTTCTCCGAGACAGGGATCGAGGCAGCCCCAGCATTTT. Protein product: CASSSPRQGSRQPQHF. The V and J genes are TRBV19 and TRBJ1-5; 7 nucleotides line up with TRBD1. CDR1 LNHDA and CDR2 SQIVND come from the germline V gene (reference sequence). The length of the CDR3 is 16 residues. J gave up 7 bases and V 5 bases, and 14 bases lay outside the gene matches.

The genes are TRBV9 and TRBJ2-3; possibly TRBD2 for D (6 bases). CDR1 and CDR2 (germline): SGDLS, YYNGEE. CDR3 length equals 13 residues. V gave up 3 bases and J gave up 6 bases, with 11 bases separating them. The CDR3 DNA sequence: TGTGCCAGCAGCGAGGAGGGGAGGGATACGCAGTATTTT. It specifies CASSEEGRDTQYF.

This clone appeared a single time. V gene TRBV19 combines with J gene TRBJ1-1; tentatively, D is TRBD1 (5 bases). The length of the CDR3 is 11 residues. The V end lost 6 bases, the J end lost 7 bases, and 9 bases lay between the germline ends. Per the germline V gene, CDR1 is LNHDA and CDR2 is SQIVND (reference sequence). This CDR3 reads CASRGQVEAFF. The DNA of the CDR3 is TGTGCCAGTAGAGGACAAGTTGAAGCTTTCTTT.

CDR3 region: CASSEAGNTGELFF. The CDR3, as DNA: TGCGCCAGCAGTGAGGCAGGAAACACCGGGGAGCTGTTTTTT. The V and J genes are TRBV10-2 and TRBJ2-2, with D uncertain. The ends were cut back, 2 bases at V and 2 bases at J, with 6 bases in the middle. There are 14 residues in the CDR3. Germline V gene lookup returns CDR1 WSHSY and CDR2 SAAADI.

V and J are TRBV19 and TRBJ1-5; tentatively, D is TRBD1 (5 bases). Between the trimmed V and J ends, which lost 5 bases and 2 bases, there was a span of 10 bases. The CDR3 has 14 residues. CDR1 is LNHDA and CDR2 is SQIVND in the germline V gene (reference sequence). In DNA form, the CDR3 reads TGTGCCAGTAGTTCAGGGATGGGCAATCAGCCCCAGCATTTT. Translated: CASSSGMGNQPQHF.

This chain uses TRBV7-9 with TRBJ2-2; TRBD2 matches at 8 bases. Germline V gene lookup returns CDR1 SEHNR and CDR2 FQNEAQ (reference sequence). J was trimmed by 2 bases and V by 6 bases; bases with no gene match: 8. This CDR3 comprises 16 residues. The chain's CDR3 is CASRLLSGINTGELFF. The CDR3 DNA sequence: TGTGCCAGCAGATTACTTAGCGGGATCAACACCGGGGAGCTGTTTTTT.

This clone occurred once. The rearrangement links TRBV2 to TRBJ2-6; unclear D gene. Germline V lookup: CDR1 SNHLY, CDR2 FYNNEI. The germline V and J ends were trimmed by 7 bases and 4 bases, with 11 bases remaining between them. The CDR3 spans 14 residues. The CDR3 sequence: CASTEERGANVLTF. DNA for the CDR3: TGTGCCAGCACTGAGGAGCGAGGGGCCAACGTCCTGACTTTC.

The J gene is TRBJ1-5, the V gene TRBV19; 11 positions match TRBD1. The CDR3 loop spans 17 amino acids. The germline CDR1 and CDR2 sequences are LNHDA and SQIVND (reference sequence). Unmatched junction bases numbered 9, after V lost 2 bases and J lost 6 bases. The CDR3 reads CASSIMVRTGGFQPQHF. Here the CDR3 DNA reads TGTGCCAGTAGTATAATGGTACGGACAGGGGGCTTTCAGCCCCAGCATTTT.

CDR3 sequence (DNA): TGCGCCAGCAGCCACTCGGACAGGGAATCTGAAGCTTTCTTT. Translating gives CASSHSDRESEAFF. The V and J genes are TRBV5-1 and TRBJ1-1, with TRBD1 matching 8 bases. CDR3 length: 14 amino acids. The V segment lost 4 bases and the J segment 6 bases; nucleotides outside the gene matches: 8. Germline-derived CDR1 and CDR2 are SGHRS and YFSETQ. The whole variable domain, remainder taken from reference TRBV5-1 and TRBJ1-1, is KAGVTQTPRYLIKTRGQQVTLSCSPISGHRSVSWYQQTPGQGLQFLFEYFSETQRNKGNFPGRFSGRQFSNSRSEMNVSTLELGDSALYLCASSHSDRESEAFFGQGTRLTVV.

This rearrangement joins TRBV19 to TRBJ2-3; D may be TRBD2 (6 bases). Deletions cut 3 bases from V and 2 bases from J, with 9 bases between. The germline CDR1 and CDR2 sequences are LNHDA and SQIVND (reference sequence). There are 14 residues in the CDR3. The CDR3 spells CASSIGGYTDTQYF. The CDR3 DNA is TGTGCCAGTAGTATCGGAGGGTACACAGATACGCAGTATTTT.

This chain uses TRBV30 with TRBJ2-2; 8 nucleotides line up with TRBD1. Germline V gene data show CDR1 as GTSNPN and CDR2 as SVGIG (reference sequence). With 3 bases clipped from V and 5 bases from J, the junction kept 5 bases outside the gene matches. The CDR3 has 14 amino acids. The chain's CDR3 is CAWRQGALTGELFF. The DNA of the CDR3 is TGTGCCTGGAGGCAGGGGGCGCTAACCGGGGAGCTGTTTTTT.